The rows below give T cell receptor beta chains drawn from one sample of a study of blood T cells in healthy people across ages. One entry per CDR3 protein, called by TCRdb with MiXCR from the 5' RACE reads. In the table there are 700,000 to 850,000 distinct CDR3 sequences, roughly 35% of which are singletons. The sequenced material came from blood. The receptors shown here come from a man aged 18 to 30 in good health. Each CDR3 is given with its conserved first and last residue. The D gene is left open where the match is weak. Rows give clone size only sometimes, using once, few, many, or a class for an expanded clone.

d_call,v_call,clone_size,j_call,cdr3_nt,cdr3_aa
TRBD2,TRBV3-1,NA,TRBJ2-1,TGTGCCAGCAGCCCACTAGCGGGGGTCTCCTACAATGGGCAGTTCTTC,CASSPLAGVSYNGQFF
NA,TRBV20-1,many,TRBJ1-2,TGCAGTGCTAAAAAGGGGCAGGACTATGGCTACACCTTC,CSAKKGQDYGYTF
NA,TRBV20-1,NA,TRBJ1-1,TGCAGTGCTATCGCACTGAAGAACACTGAAGCTTTCTTT,CSAIALKNTEAFF
TRBD2,TRBV28,few,TRBJ2-1,TGTGCCAGCAGCCCCGGGACTAGCTTAGACAATGAGCAGTTCTTC,CASSPGTSLDNEQFF
TRBD1,TRBV20-1,NA,TRBJ2-1,TGCAGTGCTAGAGATTGGCAGGGGGCCGGCAATGAGCAGTTCTTC,CSARDWQGAGNEQFF
NA,TRBV12-3/TRBV12-4,many,TRBJ1-5,TGTGCCAGCAGCCTATCTAGGGACCAGCCCCAGCATTTT,CASSLSRDQPQHF
NA,TRBV7-2,NA,TRBJ2-7,TGTGCCAGCAGCCCTGGGCAGTTCTCCTACGAGCAGTACTTC,CASSPGQFSYEQYF
TRBD1,TRBV6-5,few,TRBJ1-1,TGTGCCAGCATGGGGACAGGGGCCTCAAAAGCTTTCTTT,CASMGTGASKAFF
TRBD2,TRBV3-1,NA,TRBJ2-7,TGTGCCAGCAGCCAAGAGTTAGCGGGGATACTCAATGAGCAGTACTTC,CASSQELAGILNEQYF
NA,TRBV3-1,NA,TRBJ2-7,TGTGCCAGCAGCCAGGGTTGGGGACTTGGCCCCCACGAGCAGTACTTC,CASSQGWGLGPHEQYF
TRBD1,TRBV12-3/TRBV12-4,NA,TRBJ1-2,TGTGCCAGCAGCCCAAAACAGGGGGCTAGTGGCTACACCTTC,CASSPKQGASGYTF
TRBD1,TRBV9,NA,TRBJ2-7,TGTGCCAGCAGCGTAGATGGACAGGGGACGGACGAGCAGTACTTC,CASSVDGQGTDEQYF
NA,TRBV2,many,TRBJ1-2,TGTGCCAGCAGCGTACAGGTTCGGGACTATGGCTACACCTTC,CASSVQVRDYGYTF
TRBD1,TRBV12-3/TRBV12-4,many,TRBJ2-5,TGTGCCAGCAGCTTGCGACAGGGGAGAGGAGAGACCCAGTACTTC,CASSLRQGRGETQYF
NA,TRBV27,NA,TRBJ2-3,TGTGCCAGCAGTTTTTCAGGTCCGGGAGCTCCCAGCACAAATACGCAGAATTTT,CASSFSGPGAPSTNTQNF
NA,TRBV20-1,many,TRBJ1-2,TGCAGTGCGCGGTCCGACAACTCTAACTATGGCTACACCTTC,CSARSDNSNYGYTF
TRBD2,TRBV11-3,NA,TRBJ2-5,TGTGCCAGCAGCCGGTCTAGCGGACCTTACAATGAGCAGTACTTC,CASSRSSGPYNEQYF
NA,TRBV15,NA,TRBJ2-2,TGTGCCACCAGCAGAGTAGGGGGACTTAACACCGGGGAGCTGTTTTTT,CATSRVGGLNTGELFF
NA,TRBV7-2,NA,TRBJ2-1,TGTGCCAGCAGCTTAGTGGTAGGGTCCCTCTACAATGAGCAGTTCTTC,CASSLVVGSLYNEQFF
TRBD2,TRBV7-6,NA,TRBJ2-3,TGTGCCAGCAGCGTAGGTACTAGCGCAGATACGCAGTATTTT,CASSVGTSADTQYF
TRBD2,TRBV6-2/TRBV6-3,few,TRBJ2-6,TGTGCCAGCAGTTACGGACTAGTCGTCTCTGGGGCCAACGTCCTGACTTTC,CASSYGLVVSGANVLTF
NA,TRBV29-1,few,TRBJ2-3,TGCAGCGTCGTCGCGGGGGATACGCAGTATTTT,CSVVAGDTQYF
TRBD1,TRBV6-2/TRBV6-3,many,TRBJ2-7,TGTGCCAGCAGTCCCGGGACAGGTCTATTATACGAGCAGTACTTC,CASSPGTGLLYEQYF
NA,TRBV6-5,NA,TRBJ1-1,TGTGCCAGCAGACCCTCTAGGGCCGCTGAAGCTTTCTTT,CASRPSRAAEAFF
NA,TRBV12-3/TRBV12-4,NA,TRBJ2-6,TGTGCCAGCAGTTTAGGAGAGATCTCTGGGGCCAACGTCCTGACTTTC,CASSLGEISGANVLTF
NA,TRBV7-9,few,TRBJ2-5,TGTGCCAGCAGCCCGAGGGTTGGACAAGAGACCCAGTACTTC,CASSPRVGQETQYF
NA,TRBV20-1,few,TRBJ1-4,TGCAGTGCCGGCACAGGGTTGGCTAATGAAAAACTGTTTTTT,CSAGTGLANEKLFF
NA,TRBV7-3,NA,TRBJ2-3,TGTGCCAGCAGCCAACGCGGACAGAGCACAGATACGCAGTATTTT,CASSQRGQSTDTQYF
NA,TRBV27,NA,TRBJ2-1,TGTGCCAGCAGTTTAACAGGGACAAACAATGAGCAGTTCTTC,CASSLTGTNNEQFF